This record looks at one TCR beta chain sequence and its context. Seattle cases were enrolled at active infection and followed longitudinally. These data are taken from a study of blood T cell repertoires in COVID-19. As for the study in general: Specimens from acute and convalescent COVID-19 originated in the United States, Italy and Spain. T cells, B-cell-depleted T cells, or PBMCs supplied cDNA or gDNA.

In the study's own analysis: Reference gene primer amplification gave estimated nucleated cell counts. Clones were sequenced by immunoSEQ multiplex PCR, and TCRdb holds only the in-frame ones, with some missing. V, J and clone size are those of that table, while D and trimming were read from the DNA. The sample holds 300,000 to 350,000 clones, approximately 90% seen once. With V trimmed by 3 bases and J by 7 bases, 3 bases remained unmatched. Germline V gene sequence: CDR1 SGHDT, CDR2 YYEEEE. The CDR3 runs 13 residues. The receptor's source is a man aged 25-45 years with COVID-19, enrolled during active disease. This chain links TRBV5-6 with TRBJ2-3; 9 nucleotides align to TRBD1. Source material: peripheral blood. CDR3 nucleotides: TGTGCCAGCAGCTCGACAGGGGGGAATACGCAGTATTTT. Residues: CASSSTGGNTQYF.